This is a list of T cell receptor beta chains from one sample in a study of monozygotic twins with inflammatory bowel disease. TCRdb reprocessed the 5' RACE reads, keeping one entry per CDR3 protein, no DNA. The table lists about 330,000 distinct CDR3 sequences. The sequencing sample was made of blood. Receptors were obtained from a human donor with ulcerative colitis or Crohn's disease, or a healthy co-twin of an affected twin (not recorded which). Each CDR3 is given with its conserved first and last residue. The order of the fields is J gene, V gene, CDR3 protein.

J gene: TRBJ1-2
V gene: TRBV7-2
CDR3 protein: CASSFYNYGYTF

J gene: TRBJ2-5
V gene: TRBV9
CDR3 protein: CASSKGHSQETQNF

J gene: TRBJ1-5
V gene: TRBV28
CDR3 protein: CASRTGHSNQPQHF

J gene: TRBJ1-1
V gene: TRBV6-1
CDR3 protein: CATLRGRQRYTEAFF

J gene: TRBJ1-2
V gene: TRBV7-6
CDR3 protein: CASSLEQGLVEYTF

J gene: TRBJ2-1
V gene: TRBV20-1
CDR3 protein: CSASGTNYNEQFF

J gene: TRBJ1-1
V gene: TRBV10-2
CDR3 protein: CASSESRRGVNTEAFF

J gene: TRBJ2-7
V gene: TRBV6-6
CDR3 protein: CASSYSTGDPTRF

J gene: TRBJ1-6
V gene: TRBV2
CDR3 protein: CASSELGDSPLHF

J gene: TRBJ1-1
V gene: TRBV9
CDR3 protein: CASTDRMNTEAFF

J gene: TRBJ1-1
V gene: TRBV27
CDR3 protein: CASSQQGTWPEAFF

J gene: TRBJ2-3
V gene: TRBV4-3
CDR3 protein: CASSQDLASGGGSDTQYF

J gene: TRBJ1-1
V gene: TRBV28
CDR3 protein: CASSLPGTGAFF

J gene: TRBJ2-5
V gene: TRBV5-1
CDR3 protein: CASSHSGGPQETQYF

J gene: TRBJ1-1
V gene: TRBV19
CDR3 protein: CASSISGNTEAFF

J gene: TRBJ2-5
V gene: TRBV5-1
CDR3 protein: CASSRGQNQETQYF

J gene: TRBJ2-3
V gene: TRBV18
CDR3 protein: CASLRESTDTQYF

J gene: TRBJ2-3
V gene: TRBV7-8
CDR3 protein: CASSPLVAPSTDTQYF

J gene: TRBJ2-4
V gene: TRBV27
CDR3 protein: CASSQMGLAGGGSRIQYF

J gene: TRBJ2-1
V gene: TRBV20-1
CDR3 protein: CSAWTSGGTYNEQFF

J gene: TRBJ2-7
V gene: TRBV7-8
CDR3 protein: CASSLVRTGVEQYF

J gene: TRBJ2-7
V gene: TRBV14
CDR3 protein: CASSPGERRGGIYEQYF

J gene: TRBJ1-6
V gene: TRBV7-9
CDR3 protein: CASSFGQGPDNSPLHF

J gene: TRBJ2-3
V gene: TRBV5-1
CDR3 protein: CASSLGTPNVDTQYF

J gene: TRBJ2-1
V gene: TRBV12-3/TRBV12-4
CDR3 protein: CASSLEVDNEQFF

J gene: TRBJ2-3
V gene: TRBV5-1
CDR3 protein: CASSGSGDFTDTQYF

J gene: TRBJ2-3
V gene: TRBV11-2
CDR3 protein: CASSLEGLGTTDTQYF

J gene: TRBJ2-5
V gene: TRBV12-3/TRBV12-4
CDR3 protein: CASSLPNGDAKETQYF

J gene: TRBJ2-3
V gene: TRBV6-1
CDR3 protein: CASSGRELNTDTQYF

J gene: TRBJ2-3
V gene: TRBV24-1
CDR3 protein: CATSAFGTNTDTQYF

J gene: TRBJ2-7
V gene: TRBV25-1
CDR3 protein: CASSETRVLVDEQYF

J gene: TRBJ2-3
V gene: TRBV20-1
CDR3 protein: CSARLPGLAGKGGTDTQYF

J gene: TRBJ2-2
V gene: TRBV15
CDR3 protein: CATSRDLEGFLNTGELFF

J gene: TRBJ2-3
V gene: TRBV5-5
CDR3 protein: CASSLGGVTDTQYF

J gene: TRBJ1-4
V gene: TRBV29-1
CDR3 protein: CSVRTDLNEKLFF

J gene: TRBJ2-1
V gene: TRBV29-1
CDR3 protein: CSVGAWGGNEQFF

J gene: TRBJ1-1
V gene: TRBV10-3
CDR3 protein: CAIHGQGNTEAFF

J gene: TRBJ1-2
V gene: TRBV28
CDR3 protein: CASNSGATTYGYTF

J gene: TRBJ1-5
V gene: TRBV5-1
CDR3 protein: CASSLDTGQPQHF

J gene: TRBJ1-1
V gene: TRBV20-1
CDR3 protein: CSARGGGTGQGTEAFF

J gene: TRBJ1-1
V gene: TRBV20-1
CDR3 protein: CSATSTGLEAFF

J gene: TRBJ2-7
V gene: TRBV7-9
CDR3 protein: CASSLGERWYEQYF

J gene: TRBJ1-2
V gene: TRBV28
CDR3 protein: CASSFWGVRGNYGYTF

J gene: TRBJ1-2
V gene: TRBV28
CDR3 protein: CASSFGTGGLANYGYTF

J gene: TRBJ2-1
V gene: TRBV5-1
CDR3 protein: CASKFTAVYNEQFF

J gene: TRBJ1-5
V gene: TRBV28
CDR3 protein: CASKASSTGRNQPQHF

J gene: TRBJ1-3
V gene: TRBV20-1
CDR3 protein: CSARTANGGNTIYF

J gene: TRBJ2-1
V gene: TRBV6-1
CDR3 protein: CASTFGLAGGWNEQFF

J gene: TRBJ1-2
V gene: TRBV27
CDR3 protein: CASSQKTGAFGYTF

J gene: TRBJ1-6
V gene: TRBV20-1
CDR3 protein: CSAFTRQGALNSPLHF

J gene: TRBJ1-2
V gene: TRBV12-3/TRBV12-4
CDR3 protein: CASSFFTGQGYTF

J gene: TRBJ2-5
V gene: TRBV7-7
CDR3 protein: CASSPLAVVETQYF

J gene: TRBJ2-1
V gene: TRBV9
CDR3 protein: CASSPHGNEQFF

J gene: TRBJ2-7
V gene: TRBV19
CDR3 protein: CASSAGNIYEQYF